The following is a TCR beta chain sequence with its context. The data belong to a study of blood T cell repertoires in COVID-19. Turning to the study itself: Donors in the United States, Italy and Spain gave samples during acute or convalescent COVID-19.

This CDR3 is built from 15 residues. Original methodology: Nucleated cell number was recorded as an estimate derived from reference gene primer amplification. This table comes from immunoSEQ multiplex PCR, and its TCRdb copy is limited to in-frame clones, with some not included. The D gene and trimming were derived from the DNA, and the V and J assignments and clone size from that table. This table has about 3,800 clones, 91% appearing once. The genes are TRBV21-1 and TRBJ2-2; the table assigns TRBD2, which was not confirmed against the DNA. TRBV21-1 is listed as a pseudogene. The TCR originated in a man between 45 and 60 years old with active COVID-19. Sequenced input: peripheral blood. The CDR3 nucleotides read TGTGCCAGCATTCAAGGCGGGAGGGCCACCGGGGAGCTGTTTTTT. Residues: CASIQGGRATGELFF.